This T cell receptor beta chain comes out of a study of blood T cell repertoires in COVID-19 (TCRdb year 2020). Regarding the complete study: Collaborator samples came from the United States, Italy and Spain and covered acute and convalescent phases of COVID-19. The prospective study material was composed of cDNA or gDNA derived from T cells, B-cell-depleted T cells, or PBMCs. The dataset comprised deeply sampled blood TCRbeta repertoires from subjects exposed to, actively infected with, or recovered from COVID-19. The repertoires were made available in a free public database intended to serve as a resource for research on the immune response to SARS-CoV-2. Samples were obtained from the ongoing ImmuneRACE study (first 160 participants) and from about 1,300 subjects provided by 6 global collaborators. A de-identified subject ID, COVID-19 status, age in years and sex were almost always included in the sample metadata. Where available, HLA class I and class II types were obtained from metadata supplied by the sample provider rather than from assay-based typing.

Participants in the prospective study were aged 18 to 89 years, lived in 24 United States geographic areas, and enrolled through a virtual design. Cohort assignment in the prospective study relied on participant-reported clinical history from a screening survey and a study questionnaire. Recovered participants in ImmuneRACE Cohort 3 were defined by two consecutive negative NP/OP PCR tests, clearance by a healthcare professional, or resolution of symptoms. In the prospective study, whole blood, serum and a nasopharyngeal or oropharyngeal swab were collected from each participant by mobile phlebotomists. Participants in the prospective study had the option to provide additional blood draws and questionnaires over a 2-month period. Blood samples from the prospective study were shipped frozen or at room temperature prior to DNA extraction. A remark on this clone: The clone's antigen remains unknown. Qualities for individual bases were not recorded, and no much larger clone is one base off.

The research as a whole found: How much clinical and demographic metadata was included differed by source and by participant, and the metadata was provided uncurated.

The immunoSEQ Assay, a bias-controlled multiplex PCR, was used to amplify TCRbeta CDR3 regions from genomic DNA. As for the authors' bioinformatics: The number of nucleated cells in each sample was estimated from the amplification of reference gene primers within the assay. To quantify the absolute abundance of each unique TCRbeta CDR3 rearrangement, sequence reads were collapsed and filtered. For each sample, productive Simpson clonality was calculated by taking the square root of Simpson's diversity index across productive rearrangements. TCRdb took this table from immuneACCESS and kept in-frame rearrangements with V and J called. Such tables lack part of the clones; where checked against another copy, unresolved V genes explain under half of the gap, and the rest is unexplained. The V and J calls and clone size were taken over from that table, and D and trimming were inferred from the DNA. For this sample the table gives around 370,000 clones, of which 70% to 90% were detected only once. The top ten hold 1.2% of the sample.

This TCR derives from a woman aged 18-29 years who had recovered from COVID-19. Sample: PBMCs or T cells enriched from blood (not recorded which).

The bases read TGTGCCAGCAGTACTGACGGGGGGATGAACACTGAAGCTTTCTTT. This translates into CASSTDGGMNTEAFF. The rearranged chain carries TRBV2 and TRBJ1-1, and perhaps TRBD1 as D gene, on 5 matching bases. V loses 5 bases of germline sequence and J loses 0 bases, and the interval between the two ends is 13 bases. CDR1 is given as SNHLY and CDR2 as FYNNEI, both from the germline V gene. Inclusive of the bounding cysteine and phenylalanine, the CDR3 is 15 residues long. CDR3 DNA only is kept here, 45 bases in frame from base 1.